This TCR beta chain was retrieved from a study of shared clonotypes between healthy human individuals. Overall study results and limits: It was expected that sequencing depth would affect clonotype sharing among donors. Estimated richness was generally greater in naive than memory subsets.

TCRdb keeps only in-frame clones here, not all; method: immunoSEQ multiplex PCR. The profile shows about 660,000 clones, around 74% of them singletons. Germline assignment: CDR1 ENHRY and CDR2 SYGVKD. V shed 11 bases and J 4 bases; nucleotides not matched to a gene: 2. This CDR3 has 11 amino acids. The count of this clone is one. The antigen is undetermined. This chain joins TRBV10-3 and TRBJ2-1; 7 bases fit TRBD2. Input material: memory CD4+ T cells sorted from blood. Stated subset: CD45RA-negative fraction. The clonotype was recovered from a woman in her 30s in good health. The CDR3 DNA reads TGTGCCGGGGGGGGTTACAATGAGCAGTTCTTC. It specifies CAGGGYNEQFF.